These 3 T cell receptor beta chains originate from one sample sequenced in a study of CD8+ T cells in alopecia areata. RNA, once extracted, was reverse transcribed into cDNA for use as the sequencing template. Repertoires were generated with immunoSEQ multiplex PCR, while TCRdb's copy carries only in-frame clones and drops some. The sample yields about 250,000 clones, roughly two thirds seen once. The sample was CD4+ T cells sorted from blood, taken at week 0. The receptors here all came from a human donor with alopecia areata.

The J gene is TRBJ1-6, the V gene TRBV4-3; D is unclear. The V end was cut by 0 bases, the J end by 0 bases, with 9 bases between. Germline values: CDR1 LGHNA, CDR2 YSLEER. This CDR3 has 17 amino acids. The CDR3 protein is CASSQDDGSSYNSPLHF. The CDR3 DNA reads as TGCGCCAGCAGCCAAGATGACGGGAGCTCCTATAATTCACCCCTCCACTTT.

V usage is TRBV4-1 and J usage is TRBJ1-1; tentatively, D is TRBD1 (5 bases). The CDR3 sequence is 16 residues long. The germline V and J ends were trimmed by 3 bases and 4 bases, with 18 bases remaining between them. Germline values: CDR1 MGHRA, CDR2 YSYEKL. CDR3 coding DNA: TGCGCCAGCAGCCAGCCGGGACCCCAAGGGCTCACTGAAGCTTTCTTT. It specifies CASSQPGPQGLTEAFF.

This chain links TRBV7-2 with TRBJ2-7, with D unclear. Trimming removed 5 bases at V and 0 bases at J, with 5 bases between. Per the germline V gene, CDR1 is SGHTA and CDR2 is FQGNSA. This CDR3 region has 12 residues. This chain's CDR3 is CASSTSSYEQYF. CDR3 DNA: TGTGCCAGCAGCACGAGCTCCTACGAGCAGTACTTC.